The 6 T cell receptor beta chains listed next were all sequenced from one sample in a study of shared clonotypes between healthy human individuals. The protocol was immunoSEQ multiplex PCR, while the TCRdb copy is restricted to in-frame clones and leaves out a portion. There are fewer than 2.5 million clones in the sample; more than 85% occur only once, and about 0.34% lies in the top ten. The sequenced material came from naive CD4+ T cells from PBMCs. Subset described: CD45RA+ positively selected. All receptors derive from a man younger than 35 in good health. Some clones in this sample may be carry-over from other donors' samples.

This sequence joins TRBV9 and TRBJ2-4; 7 bases align to TRBD2. The CDR3 totals 14 residues. The germline gives CDR1 SGDLS, CDR2 YYNGEE. The junction had 3 bases not matched to a gene; V was cut back by 0 bases and J by 6 bases. The CDR3 sequence: CASSVGGSVNIQYF. The CDR3 DNA sequence: TGTGCCAGCAGCGTAGGCGGGAGTGTAAACATTCAGTACTTC.

This chain joins TRBV6-5 and TRBJ1-1; 7 bases map to TRBD1. V gave up 8 bases and J gave up 3 bases; unmatched junction bases: 12. This CDR3 has 15 residues. Germline V gene data show CDR1 as MNHEY and CDR2 as SVGAGI. Here the CDR3 reads CASATNRGADTEAFF. CDR3 nucleotide sequence: TGTGCCAGCGCAACAAACAGGGGTGCAGACACTGAAGCTTTCTTT.

The rearrangement joins TRBV7-2 to TRBJ1-4; D remains unclear. This CDR3 comprises 17 residues. V gave up 3 bases and J gave up 4 bases, with 18 bases separating them. Germline lookup yields CDR1 SGHTA and CDR2 FQGNSA. The CDR3 DNA reads as TGTGCCAGCAGCTTCGGACCACTTCGGACGGGTAATGAAAAACTGTTTTTT. It yields the protein CASSFGPLRTGNEKLFF.

The CDR3 DNA sequence: TGTGCCAGCAGTCGATTAGCGGGATATCCGGAGACCCAGTACTTC. Protein product: CASSRLAGYPETQYF. The chain is built from TRBV7-9 and TRBJ2-5; TRBD2 matches 8 bases. CDR1 is SEHNR and CDR2 is FQNEAQ in the germline V gene (reference sequence). The CDR3 runs 15 residues. V lost 6 bases and J lost 5; bases outside the gene matches: 11. The full variable domain, rest sourced from reference TRBV7-9 and TRBJ2-5, is DTGVSQNPRHKITKRGQNVTFRCDPISEHNRLYWYRQTLGQGPEFLTYFQNEAQLEKSRLLSDRFSAERPKGSFSTLEIQRTEQGDSAMYLCASSRLAGYPETQYFGPGTRLLVL.

The rearrangement joins TRBV28 to TRBJ2-1; a possible D gene is TRBD1 (6 bases). CDR1 MDHEN and CDR2 SYDVKM come from the germline V gene. This CDR3 contains 17 residues. V was shortened by 3 bases and J by 0 bases, with 15 bases between the two germline ends. CDR3 loop: CASSFIGEDSSYNEQFF. The CDR3 nucleotides are TGTGCCAGCAGTTTCATCGGCGAGGACAGCTCCTACAATGAGCAGTTCTTC.

This clone was seen only once. J is TRBJ2-5 and V is TRBV27; TRBD1 might be the D (5 bases). The V end lost 5 bases, the J end lost 2 bases, and 15 bases lay between the germline ends. The germline gives CDR1 MNHEY, CDR2 SMNVEV (reference sequence). The CDR3 sequence is 15 residues long. The CDR3 sequence: CASSPRTRRQETQYF. The CDR3 DNA reads as TGTGCCAGCAGTCCTAGGACACGGAGACAAGAGACCCAGTACTTC.